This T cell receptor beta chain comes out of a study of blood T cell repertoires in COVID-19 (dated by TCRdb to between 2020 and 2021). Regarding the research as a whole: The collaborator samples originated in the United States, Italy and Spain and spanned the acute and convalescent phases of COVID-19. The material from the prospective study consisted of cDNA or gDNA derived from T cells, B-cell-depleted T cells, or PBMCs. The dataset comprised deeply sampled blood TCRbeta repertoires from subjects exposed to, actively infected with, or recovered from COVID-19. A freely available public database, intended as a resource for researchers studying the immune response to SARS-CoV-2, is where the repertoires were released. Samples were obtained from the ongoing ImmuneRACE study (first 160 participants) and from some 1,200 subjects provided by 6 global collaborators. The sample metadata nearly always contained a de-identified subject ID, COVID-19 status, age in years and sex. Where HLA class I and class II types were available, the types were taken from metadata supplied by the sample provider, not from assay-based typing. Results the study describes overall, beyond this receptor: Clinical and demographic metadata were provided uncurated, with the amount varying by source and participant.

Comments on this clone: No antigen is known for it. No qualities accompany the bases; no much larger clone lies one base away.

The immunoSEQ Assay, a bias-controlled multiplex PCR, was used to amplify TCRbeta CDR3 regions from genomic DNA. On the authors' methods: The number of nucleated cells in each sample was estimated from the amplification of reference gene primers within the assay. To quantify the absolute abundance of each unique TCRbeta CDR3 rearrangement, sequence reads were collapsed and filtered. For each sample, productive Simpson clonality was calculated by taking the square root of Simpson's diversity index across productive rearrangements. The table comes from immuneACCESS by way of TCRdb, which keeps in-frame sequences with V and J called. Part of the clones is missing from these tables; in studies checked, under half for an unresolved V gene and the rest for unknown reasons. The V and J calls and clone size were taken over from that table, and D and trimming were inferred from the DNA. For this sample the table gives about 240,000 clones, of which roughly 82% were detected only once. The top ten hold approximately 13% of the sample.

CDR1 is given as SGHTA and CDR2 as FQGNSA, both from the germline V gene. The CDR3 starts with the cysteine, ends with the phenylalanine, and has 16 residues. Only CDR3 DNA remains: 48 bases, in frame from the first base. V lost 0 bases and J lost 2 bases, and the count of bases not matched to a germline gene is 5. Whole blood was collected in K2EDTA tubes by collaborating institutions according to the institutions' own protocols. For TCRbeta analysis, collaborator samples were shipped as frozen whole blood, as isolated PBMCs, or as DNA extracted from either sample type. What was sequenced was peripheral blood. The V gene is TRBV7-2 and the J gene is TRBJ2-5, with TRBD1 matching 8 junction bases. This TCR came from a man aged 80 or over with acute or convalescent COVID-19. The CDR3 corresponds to CASSLAGRGPQETQYF. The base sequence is TGTGCCAGCAGCTTAGCCGGCAGGGGGCCTCAAGAGACCCAGTACTTC.